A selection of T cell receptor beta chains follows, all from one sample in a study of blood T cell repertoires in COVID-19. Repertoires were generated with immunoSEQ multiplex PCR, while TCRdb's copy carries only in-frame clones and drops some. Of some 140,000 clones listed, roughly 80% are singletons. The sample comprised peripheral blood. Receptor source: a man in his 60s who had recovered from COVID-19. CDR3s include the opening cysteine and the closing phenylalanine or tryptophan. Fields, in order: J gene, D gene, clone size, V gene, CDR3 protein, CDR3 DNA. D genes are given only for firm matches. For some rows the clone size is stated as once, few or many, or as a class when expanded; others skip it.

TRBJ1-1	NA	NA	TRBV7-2	CASSLEGTRNTEAFF	TGTGCCAGCAGCTTAGAAGGGACAAGGAACACTGAAGCTTTCTTT
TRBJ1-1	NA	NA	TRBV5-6	CASSLGVLTSGTEAFF	TGTGCCAGCAGCTTGGGGGTCCTCACTTCGGGCACTGAAGCTTTCTTT
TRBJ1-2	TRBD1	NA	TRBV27	CASTLTGGAGGYTF	TGTGCCAGCACCTTAACAGGGGGCGCAGGTGGCTACACCTTC
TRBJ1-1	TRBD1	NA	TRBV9	CASSPQGAGGMNTEAFF	TGTGCCAGCAGCCCTCAGGGGGCAGGTGGGATGAACACTGAAGCTTTCTTT
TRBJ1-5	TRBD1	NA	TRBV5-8	CASTPDRGPRTQHF	TGTGCCAGCACCCCGGACAGGGGGCCCCGAACCCAGCATTTT
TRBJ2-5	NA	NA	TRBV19	CASSASGGRETQYF	TGTGCCAGTAGTGCATCCGGGGGTAGGGAGACCCAGTACTTC
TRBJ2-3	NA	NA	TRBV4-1	CASSHLSDSSTDTQYF	TGCGCCAGCAGCCACCTTAGCGATTCTAGCACAGATACGCAGTATTTT
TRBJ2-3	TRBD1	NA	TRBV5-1	CASSLGQGSMRDTQYF	TGCGCCAGCAGCTTAGGACAGGGGAGTATGAGGGATACGCAGTATTTT
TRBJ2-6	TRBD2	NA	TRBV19	CASSPPRESGANVLTF	TGTGCCAGTAGCCCCCCGCGGGAGTCTGGGGCCAACGTCCTGACTTTC
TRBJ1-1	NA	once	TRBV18	CASSGGLDTEAFF	TGTGCCAGCTCCGGGGGGTTAGACACTGAAGCTTTCTTT
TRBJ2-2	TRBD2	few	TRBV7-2	CASSLAGVNTGELFF	TGTGCCAGCAGCCTAGCGGGAGTGAATACCGGGGAGCTGTTTTTT
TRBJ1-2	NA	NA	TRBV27	CASSPTLKYGYTF	TGTGCCAGCAGCCCGACTTTGAAGTATGGCTACACCTTC
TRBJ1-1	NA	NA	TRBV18	CASSPRQENTEAFF	TGTGCCAGCTCACCACGACAGGAGAACACTGAAGCTTTCTTT
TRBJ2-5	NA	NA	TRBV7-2	CASSLEPQETQYF	TGTGCCAGCAGCTTAGAGCCTCAAGAGACCCAGTACTTC
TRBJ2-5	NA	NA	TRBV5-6	CASSWTPQETQYF	TGTGCCAGCAGTTGGACACCCCAAGAGACCCAGTACTTC
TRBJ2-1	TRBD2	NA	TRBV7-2	CASSLARTGAGEQFF	TGTGCCAGCAGCTTAGCGCGAACGGGAGCGGGAGAGCAGTTCTTC
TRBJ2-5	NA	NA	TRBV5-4	CASSLGRQETQYF	TGTGCCAGCAGCTTAGGGAGGCAAGAGACCCAGTACTTC
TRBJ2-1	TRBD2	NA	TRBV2	CASSDGTSGRSGQFF	TGTGCCAGCAGTGATGGGACTAGCGGGAGATCAGGGCAGTTCTTC
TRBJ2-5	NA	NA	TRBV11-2	CASSLERGETQYF	TGTGCCAGCAGCTTAGAAAGGGGAGAGACCCAGTACTTC
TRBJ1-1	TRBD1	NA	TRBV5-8	CASSWRQGATEAFF	TGTGCCAGCAGCTGGAGACAGGGGGCCACTGAAGCTTTCTTT
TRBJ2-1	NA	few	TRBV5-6	CASSLRPEANEQFF	TGTGCCAGCAGCTTGAGGCCAGAGGCTAATGAGCAGTTCTTC
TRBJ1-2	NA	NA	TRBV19	CASSPNEKAGYTF	TGTGCCAGTAGTCCGAACGAGAAAGCTGGCTACACCTTC
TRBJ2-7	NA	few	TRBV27	CASRTSFSYEQYF	TGTGCCAGCAGGACTTCTTTCTCCTACGAGCAGTACTTC
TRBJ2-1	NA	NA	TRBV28	CASQPRLNEQFF	TGTGCCAGCCAACCTAGGCTCAATGAGCAGTTCTTC
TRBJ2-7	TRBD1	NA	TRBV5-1	CASSGETGAGEQYF	TGCGCCAGCAGCGGAGAGACAGGGGCAGGAGAGCAGTACTTC
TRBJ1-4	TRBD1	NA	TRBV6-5	CASSYWGTQGVEKLFF	TGTGCCAGCAGTTACTGGGGGACACAGGGGGTTGAAAAACTGTTTTTT
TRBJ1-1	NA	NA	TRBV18	CASSGWRATEAFF	TGTGCCAGCTCGGGATGGCGGGCCACTGAAGCTTTCTTT
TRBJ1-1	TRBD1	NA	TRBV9	CASSGHRGTEAFF	TGTGCCAGCAGCGGCCACAGGGGAACTGAAGCTTTCTTT
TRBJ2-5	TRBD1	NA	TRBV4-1	CASSQVPGQGAGETQYF	TGCGCCAGCAGCCAAGTGCCAGGACAGGGGGCGGGAGAGACCCAGTACTTC
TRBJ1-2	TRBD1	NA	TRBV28	CASSLGTGGRYGYTF	TGTGCCAGCAGTTTAGGGACAGGGGGAAGGTATGGCTACACCTTC
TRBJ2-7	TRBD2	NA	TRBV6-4	CASSEGQLAGGLFSYEQYF	TGTGCCAGCAGTGAAGGTCAACTAGCGGGAGGTCTATTTTCCTACGAGCAGTACTTC
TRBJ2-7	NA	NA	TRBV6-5	CASSYGDLLNEQYF	TGTGCCAGCAGTTACGGAGACCTGCTCAATGAGCAGTACTTC
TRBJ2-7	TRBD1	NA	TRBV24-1	CATSDLSAGTVSSYEQYF	TGTGCCACCAGTGATTTGAGCGCCGGGACAGTGAGCTCCTACGAGCAGTACTTC
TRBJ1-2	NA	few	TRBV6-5	CAWRAPGGYTF	TGTGCCTGGCGGGCGCCGGGCGGCTACACCTTC
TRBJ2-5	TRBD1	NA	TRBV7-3	CASSLTGVVGETQYF	TGTGCCAGCAGCTTGACAGGGGTTGTAGGAGAGACCCAGTACTTC
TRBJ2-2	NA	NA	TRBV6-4	CASRGGNTGELFF	TGTGCCAGCAGGGGGGGGAACACCGGGGAGCTGTTTTTT
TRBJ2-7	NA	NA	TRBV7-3	CASSPGSYEQYF	TGTGCCAGCAGTCCCGGGAGTTACGAGCAGTACTTC
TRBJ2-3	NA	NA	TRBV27	CASSYNRADTQYF	TGTGCCAGCAGTTATAACCGGGCAGATACGCAGTATTTT
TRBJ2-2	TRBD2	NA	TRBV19	CASSIWTSGNTGELFF	TGTGCCAGTAGTATTTGGACTAGCGGTAACACCGGGGAGCTGTTTTTT
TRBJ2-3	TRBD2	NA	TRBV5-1	CASSLVSGSTDTQYF	TGCGCCAGCAGCTTGGTTAGCGGGAGTACGGATACGCAGTATTTT
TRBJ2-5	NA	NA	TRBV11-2	CASSLDGQKETQYF	TGTGCCAGCAGCTTAGATGGGCAGAAAGAGACCCAGTACTTC
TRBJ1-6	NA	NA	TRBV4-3	CASSQGGHLTPLHF	TGCGCCAGCAGCCAAGGGGGACACTTAACACCCCTCCACTTT
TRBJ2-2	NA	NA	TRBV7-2	CASSLDTLNTGELFF	TGTGCCAGCAGCTTAGATACTCTAAACACCGGGGAGCTGTTTTTT
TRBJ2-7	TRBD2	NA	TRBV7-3	CASSFQSGLLYEQYF	TGTGCCAGCAGCTTTCAATCGGGACTACTCTACGAGCAGTACTTC
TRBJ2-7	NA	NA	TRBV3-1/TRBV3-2	CASSQALLSYEQYF	TGTGCCAGCAGCCAAGCCCTGTTATCCTACGAGCAGTACTTC
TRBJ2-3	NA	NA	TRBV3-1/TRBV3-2	CASSQDITDTQYF	TGTGCCAGCAGCCAAGATATTACAGATACGCAGTATTTT